This TCR beta chain was retrieved from a study of shared clonotypes between healthy human individuals. Repertoires were generated with immunoSEQ multiplex PCR, while TCRdb's copy carries only in-frame clones and drops some. Of approximately 640,000 clones in the sample, 55% to 75% were seen once. Between the trimmed V and J ends, which lost 3 bases and 0 bases, there was a span of 20 bases. Germline-derived CDR1 and CDR2 are SGHRS and YFSETQ. This CDR3 is 18 amino acids long. Sequences were obtained from memory CD4+ T cells sorted from blood. Subset of the sample: CD45RA-negative fraction. The TCR comes from a woman aged 25-40 years in good health. The V gene is TRBV5-1, the J gene TRBJ2-3, with a tentative D call TRBD2 (6 bases). The CDR3 loop reads CASSSYLGGPLSTDTQYF. The CDR3 region has the DNA TGCGCCAGCAGCTCTTACCTCGGGGGACCCCTTAGCACAGATACGCAGTATTTT.